Listed below are T cell receptor beta chains from one sample, sequenced in a study of blood T cell repertoires in COVID-19. The data were produced by immunoSEQ multiplex PCR, yet TCRdb's version contains in-frame clones alone and is incomplete. The table records around 170,000 clones, more than 65% of them present only once. The sequenced sample consisted of peripheral blood. These receptors were taken from a woman of 80 years or more with acute or convalescent COVID-19. The CDR3 runs from the conserved cysteine through the conserved F or W. A D gene is named only where the DNA matches it firmly. Part of the rows lack a size; the others show once, few, many or a class for expanded clones.

j_call: TRBJ1-3
d_call: .
v_call: TRBV27
clone_size: many
cdr3_aa: CASISVGNTIYF
cdr3_nt: TGTGCCAGCATCTCGGTAGGAAACACCATATATTTT

j_call: TRBJ2-7
d_call: TRBD2
v_call: TRBV7-9
clone_size: .
cdr3_aa: CASSPELAGAYEQYF
cdr3_nt: TGTGCCAGCAGCCCCGAACTAGCGGGCGCGTACGAGCAGTACTTC

j_call: TRBJ1-2
d_call: TRBD1
v_call: TRBV5-1
clone_size: .
cdr3_aa: CASSFTGTGDGYTF
cdr3_nt: TGCGCCAGCAGCTTTACCGGGACAGGGGATGGCTACACCTTC

j_call: TRBJ2-2
d_call: TRBD1
v_call: TRBV5-4
clone_size: once
cdr3_aa: CASATDRGPGGELFF
cdr3_nt: TGTGCCAGCGCGACGGACAGGGGGCCGGGCGGGGAGCTGTTTTTT

j_call: TRBJ2-7
d_call: .
v_call: TRBV28
clone_size: .
cdr3_aa: CASTHSYEQYF
cdr3_nt: TGTGCCAGTACTCACTCCTACGAGCAGTACTTC

j_call: TRBJ2-1
d_call: .
v_call: TRBV27
clone_size: .
cdr3_aa: CASRAGTQSYNEQFF
cdr3_nt: TGTGCCAGCCGGGCCGGGACACAGTCCTACAATGAGCAGTTCTTC

j_call: TRBJ1-5
d_call: .
v_call: TRBV19
clone_size: once
cdr3_aa: CASSMGGSQPQHF
cdr3_nt: TGTGCCAGTAGTATGGGGGGAAGTCAGCCCCAGCATTTT

j_call: TRBJ2-2
d_call: TRBD2
v_call: TRBV6-2/TRBV6-3
clone_size: .
cdr3_aa: CASSPRRAYGRVGELFF
cdr3_nt: TGTGCCAGCAGCCCTAGGCGGGCGTACGGGAGGGTCGGGGAGCTGTTTTTT

j_call: TRBJ1-2
d_call: .
v_call: TRBV6-1
clone_size: .
cdr3_aa: CASSEGTYGYTF
cdr3_nt: TGTGCCAGCAGTGAAGGGACTTATGGCTACACCTTC

j_call: TRBJ1-3
d_call: .
v_call: TRBV2
clone_size: .
cdr3_aa: CASSEFGASGNTIYF
cdr3_nt: TGTGCCAGCAGTGAATTTGGAGCCTCTGGAAACACCATATATTTT

j_call: TRBJ2-5
d_call: TRBD2
v_call: TRBV12-5
clone_size: .
cdr3_aa: CASGSGLAGWETQYF
cdr3_nt: TGTGCTAGTGGCTCAGGACTAGCCGGATGGGAGACCCAGTACTTC

j_call: TRBJ1-2
d_call: TRBD1
v_call: TRBV4-2
clone_size: .
cdr3_aa: CASSQELSGTAYGYTF
cdr3_nt: TGTGCCAGCAGCCAAGAGTTGTCCGGGACAGCCTATGGCTACACCTTC

j_call: TRBJ2-3
d_call: .
v_call: TRBV21-1
clone_size: .
cdr3_aa: CASSSLAAPGGNTQYF
cdr3_nt: TGTGCCAGCAGCTCACTAGCGGCACCCGGAGGAAATACGCAGTATTTT

j_call: TRBJ1-6
d_call: .
v_call: TRBV28
clone_size: .
cdr3_aa: CASSLQGSSSYNSPLHF
cdr3_nt: TGTGCCAGCAGTCTACAGGGTAGCAGCTCCTATAATTCACCCCTCCACTTT

j_call: TRBJ2-7
d_call: .
v_call: TRBV5-4
clone_size: .
cdr3_aa: CASSGTQGREQYF
cdr3_nt: TGTGCCAGCAGCGGGACACAGGGACGCGAGCAGTACTTC

j_call: TRBJ2-7
d_call: .
v_call: TRBV6-5
clone_size: .
cdr3_aa: CASLQGRDTAYEQYF
cdr3_nt: TGTGCCAGCTTACAAGGCCGGGACACCGCCTACGAGCAGTACTTC

j_call: TRBJ1-2
d_call: TRBD1
v_call: TRBV5-4
clone_size: .
cdr3_aa: CASSLQGYGYTF
cdr3_nt: TGTGCCAGCAGCTTACAGGGGTATGGCTACACCTTC

j_call: TRBJ2-2
d_call: TRBD1
v_call: TRBV28
clone_size: .
cdr3_aa: CASSSSGTAITGELFF
cdr3_nt: TGTGCCAGCAGTTCCAGTGGGACAGCTATCACCGGGGAGCTGTTTTTT

j_call: TRBJ2-7
d_call: TRBD1
v_call: TRBV14
clone_size: .
cdr3_aa: CPSTKKRGQGGEQYF
cdr3_nt: TGTCCCAGCACCAAAAAGAGGGGACAGGGGGGAGAGCAGTACTTC

j_call: TRBJ1-2
d_call: TRBD1
v_call: TRBV13
clone_size: .
cdr3_aa: CASSLYRQGVGYGYTF
cdr3_nt: TGTGCCAGCAGCCTCTACCGACAGGGGGTCGGCTATGGCTACACCTTC

j_call: TRBJ1-6
d_call: .
v_call: TRBV19
clone_size: once
cdr3_aa: CASMNRAPNSPLHF
cdr3_nt: TGTGCCAGTATGAACAGGGCCCCGAATTCACCCCTCCACTTT

j_call: TRBJ2-3
d_call: TRBD2
v_call: TRBV11-3
clone_size: .
cdr3_aa: CASSSGTSLADTQYF
cdr3_nt: TGTGCCAGCAGCTCCGGGACTAGCCTCGCAGATACGCAGTATTTT

j_call: TRBJ2-2
d_call: TRBD1
v_call: TRBV7-8
clone_size: .
cdr3_aa: CASSFGTGRRNTGELFF
cdr3_nt: TGTGCCAGCAGCTTCGGGACAGGGAGGCGTAACACCGGGGAGCTGTTTTTT

j_call: TRBJ1-3
d_call: .
v_call: TRBV5-1
clone_size: .
cdr3_aa: CASSLSRPLAPGNTIYF
cdr3_nt: TGCGCCAGCAGCTTGTCTCGCCCATTAGCCCCTGGAAACACCATATATTTT

j_call: TRBJ1-1
d_call: TRBD1
v_call: TRBV7-9
clone_size: .
cdr3_aa: CASSSGTGGTEAFF
cdr3_nt: TGTGCCAGCAGTTCCGGGACAGGGGGCACTGAAGCTTTCTTT

j_call: TRBJ1-3
d_call: .
v_call: TRBV6-5
clone_size: .
cdr3_aa: CASTKGGGPGNTIYF
cdr3_nt: TGTGCCAGCACCAAGGGCGGGGGGCCTGGAAACACCATATATTTT

j_call: TRBJ2-5
d_call: TRBD1
v_call: TRBV5-1
clone_size: .
cdr3_aa: CASSFGPTGGGETQYF
cdr3_nt: TGCGCCAGCAGCTTTGGGCCGACAGGGGGTGGAGAGACCCAGTACTTC

j_call: TRBJ1-2
d_call: .
v_call: TRBV5-1
clone_size: few
cdr3_aa: CASSLAGGLNYGYTF
cdr3_nt: TGCGCCAGCAGCTTGGCGGGGGGGCTAAACTATGGCTACACCTTC

j_call: TRBJ1-2
d_call: .
v_call: TRBV12-3/TRBV12-4
clone_size: .
cdr3_aa: CASTFVGAGGYTF
cdr3_nt: TGTGCCAGCACCTTTGTGGGGGCTGGGGGCTACACCTTC

j_call: TRBJ1-6
d_call: .
v_call: TRBV27
clone_size: .
cdr3_aa: CASSHGVRSGNSPLHF
cdr3_nt: TGTGCCAGCAGCCATGGGGTCCGGTCGGGGAATTCACCCCTCCACTTT

j_call: TRBJ2-7
d_call: .
v_call: TRBV27
clone_size: .
cdr3_aa: CASSLPAARWYF
cdr3_nt: TGTGCCAGCAGTTTACCGGCGGCGCGGTGGTACTTC

j_call: TRBJ2-1
d_call: TRBD2
v_call: TRBV9
clone_size: .
cdr3_aa: CASSVLAGGTEQFF
cdr3_nt: TGTGCCAGCAGCGTCCTAGCGGGAGGGACGGAGCAGTTCTTC

j_call: TRBJ1-6
d_call: .
v_call: TRBV27
clone_size: .
cdr3_aa: CASSLGGDWGTGALHF
cdr3_nt: TGTGCCAGCAGTTTAGGAGGGGACTGGGGGACTGGGGCCCTCCACTTT

j_call: TRBJ1-6
d_call: .
v_call: TRBV19
clone_size: .
cdr3_aa: CASKEQTYNSPLHF
cdr3_nt: TGTGCCAGTAAGGAGCAGACTTATAATTCACCCCTCCACTTT

j_call: TRBJ2-7
d_call: TRBD1
v_call: TRBV3-1/TRBV3-2
clone_size: .
cdr3_aa: CASSSFGTVYEQYF
cdr3_nt: TGTGCCAGCAGCTCCTTCGGGACAGTTTACGAGCAGTACTTC

j_call: TRBJ1-5
d_call: .
v_call: TRBV12-3/TRBV12-4
clone_size: .
cdr3_aa: CASSLRGTEPQHF
cdr3_nt: TGTGCCAGCAGTTTAAGGGGCACGGAGCCCCAGCATTTT

j_call: TRBJ2-1
d_call: .
v_call: TRBV5-1
clone_size: .
cdr3_aa: CASSSTAGAWGNEQFF
cdr3_nt: TGCGCCAGCAGCTCCACGGCAGGGGCCTGGGGCAATGAGCAGTTCTTC

j_call: TRBJ1-5
d_call: TRBD1
v_call: TRBV19
clone_size: .
cdr3_aa: CASSIPGGNQPQHF
cdr3_nt: TGTGCCAGTAGTATCCCAGGGGGTAATCAGCCCCAGCATTTT

j_call: TRBJ2-7
d_call: .
v_call: TRBV7-2
clone_size: .
cdr3_aa: CASSLRYEQYF
cdr3_nt: TGTGCCAGCAGCTTACGTTACGAGCAGTACTTC

j_call: TRBJ2-1
d_call: TRBD1
v_call: TRBV19
clone_size: once
cdr3_aa: CASSPPGQTYNEQFF
cdr3_nt: TGTGCCAGTAGTCCTCCGGGACAGACTTACAATGAGCAGTTCTTC

j_call: TRBJ1-6
d_call: TRBD1
v_call: TRBV5-1
clone_size: .
cdr3_aa: CASSLSGQGTSYNSPLHF
cdr3_nt: TGCGCCAGCAGCTTGTCCGGACAGGGAACCTCCTATAATTCACCCCTCCACTTT

j_call: TRBJ1-3
d_call: TRBD1
v_call: TRBV6-5
clone_size: few
cdr3_aa: CASRTGGSSGNTIYF
cdr3_nt: TGTGCCAGCAGGACAGGGGGAAGCTCTGGAAACACCATATATTTT

j_call: TRBJ2-3
d_call: TRBD2
v_call: TRBV5-1
clone_size: once
cdr3_aa: CASSVTGLAIDTQYF
cdr3_nt: TGCGCCAGCAGCGTAACGGGACTAGCGATTGATACGCAGTATTTT

j_call: TRBJ2-6
d_call: TRBD2
v_call: TRBV3-1/TRBV3-2
clone_size: .
cdr3_aa: CASRGRGGSSGANVLTF
cdr3_nt: TGTGCCAGCAGGGGACGGGGGGGATCCTCTGGGGCCAACGTCCTGACTTTC